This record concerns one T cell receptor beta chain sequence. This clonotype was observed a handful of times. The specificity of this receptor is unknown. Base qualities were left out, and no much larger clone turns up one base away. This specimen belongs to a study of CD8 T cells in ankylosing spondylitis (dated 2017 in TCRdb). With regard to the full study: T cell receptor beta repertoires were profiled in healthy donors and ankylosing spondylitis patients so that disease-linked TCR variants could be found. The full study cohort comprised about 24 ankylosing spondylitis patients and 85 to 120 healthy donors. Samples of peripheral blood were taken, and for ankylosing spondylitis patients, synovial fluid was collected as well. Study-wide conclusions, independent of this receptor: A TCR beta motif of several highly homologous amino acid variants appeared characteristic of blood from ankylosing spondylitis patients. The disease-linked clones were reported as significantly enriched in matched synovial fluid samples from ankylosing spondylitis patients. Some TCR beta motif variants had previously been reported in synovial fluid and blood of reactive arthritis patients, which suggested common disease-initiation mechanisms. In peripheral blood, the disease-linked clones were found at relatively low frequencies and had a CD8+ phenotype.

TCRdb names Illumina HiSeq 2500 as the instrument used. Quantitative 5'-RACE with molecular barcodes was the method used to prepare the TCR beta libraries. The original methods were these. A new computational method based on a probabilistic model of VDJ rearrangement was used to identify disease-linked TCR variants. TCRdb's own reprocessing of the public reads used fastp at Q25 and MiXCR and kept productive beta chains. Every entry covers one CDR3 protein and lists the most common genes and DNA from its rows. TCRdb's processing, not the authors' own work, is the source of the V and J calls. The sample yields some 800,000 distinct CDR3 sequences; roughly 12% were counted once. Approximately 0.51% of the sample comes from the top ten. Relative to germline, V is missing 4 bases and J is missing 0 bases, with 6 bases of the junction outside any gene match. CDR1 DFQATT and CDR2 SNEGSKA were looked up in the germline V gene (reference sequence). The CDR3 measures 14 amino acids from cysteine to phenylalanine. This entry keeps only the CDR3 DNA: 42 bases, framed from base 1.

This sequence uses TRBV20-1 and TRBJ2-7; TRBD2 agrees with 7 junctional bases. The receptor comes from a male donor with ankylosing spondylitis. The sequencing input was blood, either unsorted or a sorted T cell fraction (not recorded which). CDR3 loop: CSAKGGINSYEQYF. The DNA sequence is TGCAGTGCTAAGGGAGGGATTAACTCCTACGAGCAGTACTTC.